This T cell receptor beta chain appears in the sequencing data of a study of T-cell reconstitution after alpha-beta-depleted transplantation in children. Whole-study results and caveats: Roughly two months post-transplant, alpha-beta T cells reportedly originated from several hundred graft clones that had expanded.

The germline V and J ends were trimmed by 5 bases and 7 bases, with 12 bases remaining between them. The V gene's germline CDR1 is SGHTA and CDR2 FQGNSA. The CDR3 covers 14 residues. The TCRbeta library incorporated unique molecular identifiers. TCRdb itself ran the PCR reads through MiXCR, one entry per CDR3 protein. This sample has about 460,000 distinct CDR3 sequences; 8% to 11% occur once, and the top ten carry 2% to 2.5%. As to this clonotype: No antigen is known for it.

This specimen consisted of PBMCs, obtained before TCRalphabeta/CD19-depleted stem cell transplant. The chain carries TRBV7-2 and TRBJ1-6; D perhaps matches TRBD1 (5 bases). This TCR came from a child younger than 10 with inherited bone marrow failure, due to receive a stem cell transplant. CDR3 nucleotides: TGTGCCAGCAGCGCGATCGGGGGGAATTCACCCCTCCACTTT. This gives the protein CASSAIGGNSPLHF.